This TCR beta chain is drawn from a study of immune characterization of retroperitoneal liposarcoma. TCRdb called the PCR reads again in MiXCR, with one record for every CDR3 protein. The sample has fewer than 14,000 distinct CDR3 sequences, under 35% seen once; the top ten hold around 8.3%. This clonotype is medium-sized (0.01 to 0.1%) by share. The CDR3 has 12 amino acids. CDR1 is MNHNS, CDR2 SASEGT, per germline. Between the trimmed V and J ends, which lost 2 bases and 10 bases, there was a span of 9 bases. The sample was tumor tissue. The V and J genes are TRBV6-1 and TRBJ2-1; D is unclear. This TCR was sampled from a male donor with retroperitoneal liposarcoma. The CDR3 loop reads CASSEWVYEQFF. In DNA form, the CDR3 reads TGTGCCAGCAGTGAATGGGTCTACGAGCAGTTCTTC.